This paragraph covers one T cell receptor (beta chain) sequence. Its antigen is still unknown. The repertoire was sequenced with immunoSEQ multiplex PCR; TCRdb's copy has only in-frame clones and lacks some. The profile shows fewer than 150,000 clones, 88% of them singletons. The CDR3 contains 14 residues. Germline V gene lookup returns CDR1 SGHTA and CDR2 FQGNSA. The germline V and J ends were trimmed by 1 base and 10 bases, with 14 bases remaining between them. While the first cohort had 600 to 850 subjects, the donors belonged to the separate validation cohort of about 120 subjects. This sample is part of a study of cytomegalovirus exposure and HLA in healthy donors. Whole-study results and caveats: Cytomegalovirus status was reportedly diagnosed by the classifier with high specificity and sensitivity. Altogether, 164 TCR beta chains were recorded as cytomegalovirus-associated.

The source material was PBMCs. The TCR was taken from a man in his late teens or twenties in good health and CMV-seropositive. The V gene is TRBV7-2, the J gene TRBJ2-1; a possible D gene is TRBD2 (6 bases). The CDR3 region has the DNA TGTGCCAGCAGCTTAGAGTCGGGACTTTGGGAGCAGTTCTTC. The encoded protein is CASSLESGLWEQFF.